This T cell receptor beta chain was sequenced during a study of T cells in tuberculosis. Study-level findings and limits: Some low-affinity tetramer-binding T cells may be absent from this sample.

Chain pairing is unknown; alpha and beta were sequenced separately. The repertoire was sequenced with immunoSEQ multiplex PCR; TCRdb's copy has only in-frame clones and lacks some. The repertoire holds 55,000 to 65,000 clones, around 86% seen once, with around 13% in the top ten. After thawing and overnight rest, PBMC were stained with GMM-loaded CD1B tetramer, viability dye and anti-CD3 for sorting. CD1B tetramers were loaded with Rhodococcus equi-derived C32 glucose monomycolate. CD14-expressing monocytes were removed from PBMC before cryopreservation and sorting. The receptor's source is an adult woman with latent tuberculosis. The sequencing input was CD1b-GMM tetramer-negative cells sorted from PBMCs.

CDR3 protein: CASSLSGRAGDEQFF. CDR3 bases: TGTGCCAGCAGTCTTAGCGGGAGGGCCGGGGATGAGCAGTTCTTC. This sequence joins TRBV28 and TRBJ2-1; 11 positions match TRBD2. This CDR3 comprises 15 residues. Looked up from germline, CDR1 is MDHEN and CDR2 is SYDVKM. The trim removed 5 bases at V and 8 bases at J, leaving 8 bases unmatched.